This T cell receptor beta chain was retrieved from a study of T cell responses to AZD1222 COVID-19 vaccine. Overall study findings and caveats: Spike-spanning, vaccine-associated CD4 TCRs were dominant at 160-218 and 743-854. Spike-specific TCR repertoires showed rising breadth and depth after two AZD1222 doses. Repertoire sampling was restricted to post-peak T cell response timepoints.

Concerning this clone itself: What it recognizes is unknown.

Here immunoSEQ multiplex PCR was the method, and the copy in TCRdb shows in-frame clones only, minus some. The sample yields about 140,000 clones, 88% seen once. The CDR3 totals 16 residues. CDR1 and CDR2 (germline): KGHSH, LQKENI. The junction had 11 bases not matched to a gene; V was cut back by 3 bases and J by 6 bases. The chain employs TRBV18 and TRBJ1-2; 9 bases match TRBD1. This sample comprised peripheral blood, obtained 28 days after the second AZD1222 dose. This TCR was recovered from an adult who received the AZD1222 COVID-19 vaccine. The CDR3 nucleotides read TGTGCCAGCTCACCCTCGTGGGACAGGGAGGGCCATGGCTACACCTTC. Translation: CASSPSWDREGHGYTF.